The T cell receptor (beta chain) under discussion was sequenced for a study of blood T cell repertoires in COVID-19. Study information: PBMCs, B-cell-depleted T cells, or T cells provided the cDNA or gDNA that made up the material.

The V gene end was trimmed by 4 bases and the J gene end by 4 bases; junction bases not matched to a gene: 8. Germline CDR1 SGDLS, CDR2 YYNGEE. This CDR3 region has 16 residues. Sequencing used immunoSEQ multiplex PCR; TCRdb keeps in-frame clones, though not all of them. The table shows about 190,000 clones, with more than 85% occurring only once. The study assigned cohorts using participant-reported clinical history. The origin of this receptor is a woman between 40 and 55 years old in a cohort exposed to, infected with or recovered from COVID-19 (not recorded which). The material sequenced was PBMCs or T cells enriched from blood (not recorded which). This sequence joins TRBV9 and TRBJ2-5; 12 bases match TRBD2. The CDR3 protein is CASSPGLAGSRETQYF. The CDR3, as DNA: TGTGCCAGCAGCCCAGGACTAGCGGGATCTCGAGAGACCCAGTACTTC. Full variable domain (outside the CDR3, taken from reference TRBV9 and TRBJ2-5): DSGVTQTPKHLITATGQRVTLRCSPRSGDLSVYWYQQSLDQGLQFLIQYYNGEERAKGNILERFSAQQFPDLHSELNLSSLELGDSALYFCASSPGLAGSRETQYFGPGTRLLVL.